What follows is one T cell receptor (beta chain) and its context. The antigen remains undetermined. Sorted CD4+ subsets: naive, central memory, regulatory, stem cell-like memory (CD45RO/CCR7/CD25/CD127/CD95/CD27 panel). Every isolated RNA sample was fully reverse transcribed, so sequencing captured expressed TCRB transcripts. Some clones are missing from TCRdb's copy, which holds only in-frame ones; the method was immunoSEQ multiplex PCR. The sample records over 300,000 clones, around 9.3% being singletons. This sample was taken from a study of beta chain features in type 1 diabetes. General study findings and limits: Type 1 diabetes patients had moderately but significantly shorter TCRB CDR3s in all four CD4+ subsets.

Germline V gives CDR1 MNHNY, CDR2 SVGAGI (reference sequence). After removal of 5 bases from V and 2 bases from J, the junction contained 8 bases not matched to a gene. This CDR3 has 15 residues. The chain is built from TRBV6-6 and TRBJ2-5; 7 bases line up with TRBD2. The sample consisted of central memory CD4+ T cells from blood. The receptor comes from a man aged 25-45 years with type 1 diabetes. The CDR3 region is CASSGPLAAQETQYF. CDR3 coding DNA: TGTGCCAGCAGTGGGCCTCTAGCGGCACAAGAGACCCAGTACTTC.